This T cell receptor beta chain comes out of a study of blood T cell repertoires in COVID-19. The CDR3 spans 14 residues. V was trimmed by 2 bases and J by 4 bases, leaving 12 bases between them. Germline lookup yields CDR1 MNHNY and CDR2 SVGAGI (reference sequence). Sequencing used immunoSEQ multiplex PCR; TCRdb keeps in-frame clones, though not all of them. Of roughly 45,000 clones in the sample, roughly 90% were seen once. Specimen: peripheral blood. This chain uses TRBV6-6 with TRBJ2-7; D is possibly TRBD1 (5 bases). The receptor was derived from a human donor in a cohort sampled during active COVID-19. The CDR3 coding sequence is TGTGCCAGCAGTTACGCCCAGGGTGGGTACGAGCAGTACTTC. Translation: CASSYAQGGYEQYF.